This TCR beta chain was sequenced in a study of molecular identifiers for immune sequencing clone quantification (dated by TCRdb to 2017 to 2018). General notes on the study: For a replicate experiment, RNA from approximately 20,000 or 100,000 naive CD8 T cells was divided into five aliquots, and four of the five aliquots were sequenced. The study was a methods study using CD8 T cells to benchmark molecular-identifier clustering-based TCR repertoire sequencing (MIDCIRS) and TCR RNA copy counting.

This clonotype was seen a handful of times. The antigen this receptor binds is unknown. Per-nucleotide qualities are absent, and no much larger clonotype sits a single base away. Libraries of naive CD8 T cells were built from approximately 20,000 to 980,000 sorted cells, with 10%, 30% or 50% of the purified RNA used. Naive CD8 T cells were FACS-sorted as CD8+CD4-CCR7+CD45RA+ on a BD FACSAria II into RLT Plus buffer. To test detection sensitivity, Jurkat RNA equal to approximately ten TCR copies was added to samples of about 18,000-1,100,000 naive CD8 T cells. Enrichment of CD8 T cells was done with RosetteSep CD8+ T Cell Enrichment Cocktail plus Ficoll-Paque, and ACK red cell lysis came afterward. What the work shows at the level of the full study, not this receptor alone: When barcode sub-clustering was omitted, TCR diversity was inflated by chimeric consensus sequences, with chimeras reaching as high as 47%. The naive libraries included spiked-in Jurkat TCR RNA (about ten copies' worth), and this Jurkat TCR RNA is not part of the donor repertoire. Modeling indicated around 3 TCR RNA copies recovered per cell, compared with 7.5 to 10 by digital PCR, which implies a capture efficiency of 25% to 35%. Identical TCR molecules sharing a barcode could cause highly expanded clone sizes to be underestimated. Spiked-in Jurkat TCR RNA equivalent to a single cell was reported to be detectable even among approximately 900,000 naive CD8 T cells. In CMV-specific effector cells, clones with more than 20 RNA copies contained over 99% of molecules, whereas in naive cells such clones contained under 1% of molecules.

The library was prepared using PCR. Sequencing was performed on a NextSeq 500. Bulk TCR libraries were generated as previously described, with the TCR primers listed in Table S5 used. Total RNA was purified with the Qiagen AllPrep DNA/RNA kit. Before analysis, reads from multiple sequencing runs of one library were combined. On the authors' methods: Reads were retained only if the reads had an exact TCR constant sequence, and the retained reads were trimmed to 150 nt and grouped according to their 12-nt molecular barcodes. Reads within each barcode group were sub-clustered using a 15% Levenshtein threshold, and quality-weighted consensus sequences were constructed for each RNA molecule. Non-functional sequences were filtered out, along with any lower-count sequence sitting one edit away from another sequence. Based on a fit of two negative binomial distributions, barcode sub-clusters having less than 20% of the maximum read count were discarded. TCRdb trimmed the raw reads at Q25, called clones with MiXCR and kept productive beta chains. Identical CDR3 proteins give one entry, which carries the most common genes and DNA. What appears here as the V and J calls and clone size reflects TCRdb's work, not the paper's. This sample lists 85,000 to 90,000 distinct CDR3 sequences; nearly 25% were detected once. In total, the top ten clones hold roughly 0.76% of the sample.

V and J are trimmed by 2 bases and 4 bases, and the gene matches miss 2 bases of the junction. The CDR3, from cysteine to phenylalanine, totals 15 residues. The kept DNA is CDR3 alone, 45 bases in frame from the first base. CDR1 and CDR2 (SGHTS, YDEGEE) derive from the germline V gene. Specimen: naive CD8+ T cells from blood, with Jurkat cell RNA spiked in. In light of the paper, this sample's cell subset or site label describes: FACS-sorted CD8+CD4-CCR7+CD45RA+ naive T cells. The TCR originated in a human donor in good health. Some libraries in this study had Jurkat cell RNA spiked in. The sequence links TRBV5-8 to TRBJ2-5, with 13 junctional bases fitting TRBD2. CDR3 region: CASSFGTSGAETQYF. At the DNA level, the sequence is TGTGCCAGCAGCTTCGGGACTAGCGGGGCAGAGACCCAGTACTTC.